This TCR beta chain was sequenced for a study of OX40 agonist ivuxolimab in advanced cancers. Trimming left V 2 bases short and J 2 bases short, with 4 bases between. The CDR3 is made up of 12 amino acids. Germline loops: CDR1 SGHRS, CDR2 YFSETQ. In the case of this clone: This same CDR3 is encoded by further DNA sequences in the sample.

TCRdb's table, derived via immunoSEQ multiplex PCR, lists solely in-frame clones and lacks some. The table has about 98,000 clones, around 88% seen once; the top ten hold 0.45% to 0.55%. The source is an adult with an advanced solid tumor such as melanoma, head and neck, liver or kidney cancer. This rearrangement joins TRBV5-1 to TRBJ2-5; D unclear. Source: CD4+ or CD8+ T cells sorted from blood, taken in a trial of the OX40 agonist ivuxolimab. The CDR3 DNA sequence: TGCGCCAGCAGCTTACCTCAAGAGACCCAGTACTTC. Amino acid sequence: CASSLPQETQYF.